This is a list of T cell receptor beta chains from one sample in a study of T cell repertoires in cytomegalovirus infection. TCRdb redid the calling of the reads with MiXCR, one entry per CDR3 protein. This table holds 400,000 to 600,000 distinct CDR3 sequences, roughly 42% found once. Their antigens remain unidentified. Sequenced here: cultured PBMCs, sampled from culture after CMV antigen stimulation. These receptors were taken from a human donor in good health (CMV status not recorded). Some clones in this sample may be carry-over from other donors' samples. CDR3s include the opening cysteine and the closing phenylalanine or tryptophan. D genes are given only for firm matches. Clone size, where shown, is once, few, many, or a class for clones that have expanded.

-,TRBV4-1,-,TRBJ1-5,CASSQDPPGGAGNQPQHF,TGCGCCAGCAGCCAAGACCCGCCGGGGGGGGCCGGCAATCAGCCCCAGCATTTT
TRBD2,TRBV7-2,few,TRBJ2-7,CASSLGDPGLPYEQYF,TGTGCCAGCAGCTTAGGGGATCCGGGACTACCCTACGAGCAGTACTTC
-,TRBV11-3,few,TRBJ2-1,CASSLGGDNEQFF,TGTGCCAGCAGCTTAGGTGGGGACAATGAGCAGTTCTTC
-,TRBV9,-,TRBJ2-2,CASSVDGANTGELFF,TGTGCCAGCAGCGTAGATGGGGCGAACACCGGGGAGCTGTTTTTT
-,TRBV7-9,-,TRBJ2-5,CASSLFGGTQETQYF,TGTGCCAGCAGCTTATTCGGTGGGACTCAAGAGACCCAGTACTTC
-,TRBV6-6,-,TRBJ2-7,CASSYAPGAHEQYF,TGTGCCAGCAGTTACGCCCCGGGGGCCCACGAGCAGTACTTC
-,TRBV6-1,-,TRBJ2-3,CASSEDRAPITQYF,TGTGCCAGCAGTGAAGACCGGGCCCCGATTACGCAGTATTTT
TRBD2,TRBV7-2,few,TRBJ2-7,CASSLPLAGEQYF,TGTGCCAGCAGCTTACCGCTAGCGGGTGAGCAGTACTTC
-,TRBV6-5,few,TRBJ2-3,CASSYSGLAASWDTQYF,TGTGCCAGCAGTTACTCGGGGTTAGCGGCCTCGTGGGATACGCAGTATTTT
TRBD1,TRBV7-2,-,TRBJ2-7,CASSVIGTEYEQYF,TGTGCCAGCAGCGTTATCGGGACAGAGTACGAGCAGTACTTC
TRBD1,TRBV7-8,few,TRBJ1-5,CASSWGEGANQPQHF,TGTGCCAGCAGCTGGGGGGAGGGGGCCAATCAGCCCCAGCATTTT
-,TRBV20-1,-,TRBJ2-7,CSARPESSYEQYF,TGCAGTGCTAGGCCAGAGAGCTCCTACGAGCAGTACTTC
TRBD1,TRBV7-9,-,TRBJ2-4,CASSSGQGTKNIQYF,TGTGCCAGCAGCTCGGGACAGGGCACCAAAAACATTCAGTACTTC
-,TRBV12-3/TRBV12-4,-,TRBJ1-5,CASSLNALLNNQPQHF,TGTGCCAGCAGTTTGAATGCCCTACTGAACAATCAGCCCCAGCATTTT
-,TRBV7-9,few,TRBJ2-4,CASSPATGRLAKNIQYF,TGTGCCAGCAGCCCCGCGACCGGGCGGCTAGCCAAAAACATTCAGTACTTC
TRBD1,TRBV28,once,TRBJ1-5,CASSLWGGQVLLFNQPQHF,TGTGCCAGCAGTTTATGGGGCGGACAGGTGTTACTGTTTAATCAGCCCCAGCATTTT
TRBD2,TRBV6-1,few,TRBJ2-7,CASSARVGSSGGSRIYEQYF,TGTGCCAGCAGTGCGCGCGTCGGAAGTAGCGGGGGCTCTCGAATCTACGAGCAGTACTTC
-,TRBV11-1,-,TRBJ2-2,CASSLGERILAGTGELFF,TGTGCCAGCAGCTTAGGGGAGAGGATTCTAGCCGGGACCGGGGAGCTGTTTTTT
-,TRBV4-1,-,TRBJ2-6,CASSRDRVGQAVEGANVLTF,TGCGCCAGCAGCCGAGATCGGGTGGGTCAGGCGGTGGAAGGGGCCAACGTCCTGACTTTC
-,TRBV4-1,few,TRBJ1-2,CASSQKIQEDYGYTF,TGCGCCAGCAGCCAAAAAATACAGGAGGACTATGGCTACACCTTC